This is a list of T cell receptor beta chains from one sample in a study of T cells in tuberculosis. Clones were sequenced by immunoSEQ multiplex PCR, and TCRdb holds only the in-frame ones, with some missing. The table shows about 40,000 clones, with 90% to 95% occurring only once. Sequencing was performed on PBMCs. The receptors were sampled from a donor aged 5-35 years with latent tuberculosis or without tuberculosis infection. Some clones in this sample may be carry-over from other donors' samples. The CDR3 runs from the conserved cysteine through the conserved F or W. A D gene is named only where the DNA matches it firmly. Clone size is not always given. Where it is, it says once, few, many or a class for expanded clones.

v_gene	j_gene	abundance	d_gene	CDR3nt	CDR3aa
TRBV6-1	TRBJ1-6	-	-	TGTGCCAGCAGGTCGAGATTAGGGAGTTCACCCCTCCACTTT	CASRSRLGSSPLHF
TRBV12-2	TRBJ2-2	once	-	TGTGCAAGTCGCTTAGGAAAGGACAGGGTCACCGGGGAGCTGTTTTTT	CASRLGKDRVTGELFF
TRBV7-2	TRBJ2-7	-	TRBD2	TGTGCCAGCAGCTTTGCTAGCGGGGCTTCCTACGAGCAGTACTTC	CASSFASGASYEQYF
TRBV7-2	TRBJ1-1	-	-	TGTGCCAGCAGCCCCGACAGGAGGAACACTGAAGCTTTCTTT	CASSPDRRNTEAFF
TRBV6-5	TRBJ2-7	-	-	TGTGCCAGCAGCACCGACAGGTACGAGCAGTACTTC	CASSTDRYEQYF
TRBV27	TRBJ2-1	-	-	TGTGCCAGCAGTTCCGCGGGGAGCGATGAGCAGTTCTTC	CASSSAGSDEQFF
TRBV30	TRBJ2-1	-	TRBD1	TGTGCCTGGAGGAACCGGGACAGGTACAATGAGCAGTTCTTC	CAWRNRDRYNEQFF
TRBV19	TRBJ2-2	-	TRBD2	TGTGCCAGTACAGCGGGGGCCACCGGGGAGCTGTTTTTT	CASTAGATGELFF
TRBV7-2	TRBJ2-1	-	-	TGTGCCAGCAGCTTAGTCCCAGGTTCCAACAATGAGCAGTTCTTC	CASSLVPGSNNEQFF
TRBV11-2	TRBJ2-3	-	TRBD2	TGTGCCAGCAGCTTTAAGCGGGGGGGCTTAAGCACAGATACGCAGTATTTT	CASSFKRGGLSTDTQYF
TRBV5-5	TRBJ1-2	-	-	TGTGCCAGCAGCTTGGTTGGGGGGGCGCCGAACTATGGCTACACCTTC	CASSLVGGAPNYGYTF
TRBV29-1	TRBJ2-3	-	-	TGCAGCGTTGCCACAGGGGGGGGAGATACGCAGTATTTT	CSVATGGGDTQYF
TRBV11-2	TRBJ2-2	-	-	TGTGCCAGCAGCCCAAATCCGACAGCCTCCGGGGAGCTGTTTTTT	CASSPNPTASGELFF
TRBV5-1	TRBJ2-2	-	TRBD1	TGCGCCAGCAGCTCCGGGACAGGAGCGCTGTTTTTT	CASSSGTGALFF
TRBV6-5	TRBJ1-4	-	-	TGTGCCAGCAGTTGGGGGCCAACCGAACGTGAAAAACTGTTTTTT	CASSWGPTEREKLFF
TRBV7-9	TRBJ1-5	-	-	TGTGCCAGCCAAGGGGGACACCCAAATCAGCCCCAGCATTTT	CASQGGHPNQPQHF
TRBV29-1	TRBJ2-5	-	TRBD2	TGCAGCGTTGAGCGACTAGCCGACCAAGAGACCCAGTACTTC	CSVERLADQETQYF
TRBV12-5	TRBJ2-5	-	-	TGTGCTAGTGGTTTGGTACTGAGGGGGAGAGAGACCCAGTACTTC	CASGLVLRGRETQYF
TRBV5-5	TRBJ1-3	once	-	TGTGCCAGCAGCCCCGACAAATTCTCTGGAAACACCATATATTTT	CASSPDKFSGNTIYF
TRBV5-8	TRBJ1-1	-	-	TGTGCCAGCAGCTTGGTAGGACACCCGAGGACTGAAGCTTTCTTT	CASSLVGHPRTEAFF
TRBV10-3	TRBJ2-1	-	-	TGTGCCATCAGTGAGGATGGCATTTACAATGAGCAGTTCTTC	CAISEDGIYNEQFF
TRBV7-2	TRBJ2-2	-	TRBD2	TGTGCCAGCAGCCCGACTAGCGGGGCACCCACCGGGGAGCTGTTTTTT	CASSPTSGAPTGELFF
TRBV19	TRBJ1-2	-	-	TGTGCCAGTAGGTTGTCAGTTCAGGACTATGGCTACACCTTC	CASRLSVQDYGYTF
TRBV11-2	TRBJ1-2	-	-	TGTGCCAGCAGCTTAGTCAGGGGTAACTATGGCTACACCTTC	CASSLVRGNYGYTF
TRBV5-6	TRBJ2-1	-	-	TGTGCCAGCAGCGTCACCCCCGGGACACAGTTCTTC	CASSVTPGTQFF
TRBV27	TRBJ1-3	once	TRBD1	TGTGCCAGCAGTCTGACAGGGGTGACGGGAAACACCATATATTTT	CASSLTGVTGNTIYF
TRBV20-1	TRBJ1-1	-	-	TGCAGTGCTAAATGGACAGACGAAGCTTTCTTT	CSAKWTDEAFF
TRBV29-1	TRBJ1-4	-	TRBD1	TGCAGCGTTGTTCAGGGGGCCCGTGAAAAACTGTTTTTT	CSVVQGAREKLFF
TRBV7-6	TRBJ2-7	once	-	TGTGCCAGCAGCCGCGGGGCGGGTGGCTCCTACGAGCAGTACTTC	CASSRGAGGSYEQYF
TRBV4-3	TRBJ2-1	-	TRBD2	TGCGCCAGCAGCCAAGATGGGAGCGGGGGTTACAATGAGCAGTTCTTC	CASSQDGSGGYNEQFF
TRBV5-1	TRBJ1-2	-	-	TGCGCCAGCAGCTTGGAGGGGCCCAATAACTATGGCTACACCTTC	CASSLEGPNNYGYTF
TRBV30	TRBJ2-1	-	-	TGTGCCTGGAGTGTAGGGGGTTTAAGGGAGGGCCATGAGCAGTTCTTC	CAWSVGGLREGHEQFF
TRBV11-2	TRBJ1-4	-	TRBD1	TGTGCCAGCAGCCTCGGACAGGGGGAAAAACTGTTTTTT	CASSLGQGEKLFF
TRBV29-1	TRBJ1-2	few	-	TGCAGCGTTGCAGGGCTCCGGGATGGCTACACCTTC	CSVAGLRDGYTF
TRBV30	TRBJ1-1	-	-	TGTGCCTGGAGTAACACCCCTAAGACAGGGAACACTGAAGCTTTCTTT	CAWSNTPKTGNTEAFF
TRBV7-2	TRBJ1-2	-	-	TGTGCCAGCAGCACCTCCAGGGCTAGTGGCTACACCTTC	CASSTSRASGYTF
TRBV18	TRBJ1-1	-	-	TGTGCCAGCTCACCACTTGGGGGGGAGGACACTGAAGCTTTCTTT	CASSPLGGEDTEAFF
TRBV13	TRBJ1-2	-	-	TGTGCCAGCAGCTTAACAGGGTCTAACTATGGCTACACCTTC	CASSLTGSNYGYTF
TRBV5-5	TRBJ1-2	once	TRBD1	TGTGCCAGCAGCCGGGGACAGGGGGCGAACGGCTACACCTTC	CASSRGQGANGYTF
TRBV18	TRBJ1-1	-	-	TGTGCCAGCTCACCACTTTCAGGGAACCTGGGCGGAAACACTGAAGCTTTCTTT	CASSPLSGNLGGNTEAFF
TRBV7-2	TRBJ1-4	-	-	TGTGCCAGCAGCTCCCTAATGCAGGGATTCGGTGAAAAACTGTTTTTT	CASSSLMQGFGEKLFF
TRBV6-1	TRBJ1-5	few	-	TGTGCCAGTGCAGGTGTGGCAGGGGATAATCAGCCCCAGCATTTT	CASAGVAGDNQPQHF